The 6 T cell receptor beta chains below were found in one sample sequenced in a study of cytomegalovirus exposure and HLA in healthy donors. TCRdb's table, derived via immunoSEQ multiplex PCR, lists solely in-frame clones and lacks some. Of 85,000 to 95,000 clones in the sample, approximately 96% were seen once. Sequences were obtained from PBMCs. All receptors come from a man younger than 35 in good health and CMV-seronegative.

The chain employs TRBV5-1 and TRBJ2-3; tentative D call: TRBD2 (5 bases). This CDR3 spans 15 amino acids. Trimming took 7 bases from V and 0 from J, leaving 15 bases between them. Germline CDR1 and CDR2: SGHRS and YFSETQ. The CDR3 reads CASLRAAPSTDTQYF. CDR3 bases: TGCGCCAGCTTAAGAGCGGCCCCTAGCACAGATACGCAGTATTTT.

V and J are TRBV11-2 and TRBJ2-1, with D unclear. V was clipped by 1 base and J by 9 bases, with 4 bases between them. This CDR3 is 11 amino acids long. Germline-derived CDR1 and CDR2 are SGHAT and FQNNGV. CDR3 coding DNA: TGTGCCAGCAGCTTAGGCGCTGAGCAGTTCTTC. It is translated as CASSLGAEQFF.

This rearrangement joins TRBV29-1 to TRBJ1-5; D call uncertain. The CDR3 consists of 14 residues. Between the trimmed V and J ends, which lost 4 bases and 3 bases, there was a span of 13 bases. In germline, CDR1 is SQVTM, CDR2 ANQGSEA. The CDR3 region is CSVGGSDHNQPQHF. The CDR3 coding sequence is TGCAGCGTTGGCGGGTCGGATCACAATCAGCCCCAGCATTTT.

CDR3 nucleotides: TGTGCCAGCAGCTACAGGGTCAGCTCAGAGTACAATGAGCAGTTCTTC. Amino acids: CASSYRVSSEYNEQFF. J is TRBJ2-1 and V is TRBV7-8; D perhaps matches TRBD1 (6 bases). From germline, CDR1 is SGHVS and CDR2 FQNEAQ. With 4 bases removed from V and 4 bases from J, the gap between germline ends came to 17 bases. CDR3 length: 16 amino acids.

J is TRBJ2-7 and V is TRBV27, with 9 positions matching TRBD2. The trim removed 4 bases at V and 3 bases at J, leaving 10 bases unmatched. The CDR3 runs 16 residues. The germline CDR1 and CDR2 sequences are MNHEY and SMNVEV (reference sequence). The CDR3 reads CASSSNRGTSSYEQYF. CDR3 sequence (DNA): TGTGCCAGCAGTTCCAACCGGGGGACTAGCAGCTACGAGCAGTACTTC.

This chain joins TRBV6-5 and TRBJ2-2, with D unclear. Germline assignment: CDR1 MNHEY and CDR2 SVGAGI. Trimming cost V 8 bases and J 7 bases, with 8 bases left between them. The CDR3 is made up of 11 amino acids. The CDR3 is CASVAGGELFF. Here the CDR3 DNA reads TGTGCCAGCGTAGCTGGCGGGGAGCTGTTTTTT.